Below, 10 T cell receptor beta chains from the same sample are listed, as sequenced in a study of T cells in narcolepsy. The repertoire was sequenced with immunoSEQ multiplex PCR; TCRdb's copy has only in-frame clones and lacks some. Among 30,000 to 35,000 clones listed, roughly four fifths were seen once. Sequenced sample: CD45RA- memory CD4+ T cells from PBMCs. These receptors were collected from a human donor with narcolepsy.

V gene TRBV5-1 combines with J gene TRBJ2-5; 12 nucleotides match TRBD2. CDR1 and CDR2 (germline): SGHRS, YFSETQ. The CDR3 spans 18 residues. J was trimmed by 2 bases and V by 3 bases; bases with no gene match: 11. The CDR3 here is CASSWGPLAGGDQETQYF. The CDR3 region has the DNA TGCGCCAGCAGCTGGGGGCCACTAGCGGGGGGCGATCAAGAGACCCAGTACTTC.

The J gene is TRBJ2-7, the V gene TRBV29-1; 9 positions match TRBD1. The CDR3 totals 14 residues. After removal of 6 bases from V and 6 bases from J, the junction contained 12 bases not matched to a gene. CDR1 and CDR2 (germline): SQVTM, ANQGSEA. The CDR3 protein is CSVRGGTGSSEQYF. The CDR3 DNA is TGCAGCGTCCGAGGGGGGACAGGGAGTTCCGAGCAGTACTTC.

The V and J genes are TRBV4-1 and TRBJ2-5; 8 bases are shared with TRBD1. CDR1 MGHRA and CDR2 YSYEKL come from the germline V gene. This CDR3 has 16 amino acids. V was clipped by 0 bases and J by 2 bases; unmatched bases: 5. CDR3 loop: CASSQEARGLQETQYF. The DNA for the CDR3 is TGCGCCAGCAGCCAAGAAGCCAGGGGGCTGCAAGAGACCCAGTACTTC.

CDR3 residues: CASSYSGNLAPQETQYF. The DNA of the CDR3 is TGCGCCAGCAGTTACTCCGGGAATCTAGCACCCCAAGAGACCCAGTACTTC. The rearrangement uses TRBV5-1 and TRBJ2-5; possible D gene TRBD2, 5 bases. The V end was cut by 5 bases, the J end by 1 base, with 21 bases between. The CDR3 sequence is 17 residues long. Looked up from germline, CDR1 is SGHRS and CDR2 is YFSETQ.

This clone showed up just once. V is TRBV19 and J is TRBJ1-5, with TRBD1 identical over 7 bases. Losses at the gene ends were 5 bases for V and 5 bases for J; bases not matched to a gene: 9. Germline CDR1 is LNHDA and CDR2 is SQIVND (reference sequence). CDR3 length: 15 residues. CDR3 sequence: CASSDRTGPYQPQHF. DNA for the CDR3: TGTGCCAGTAGTGACCGGACAGGCCCCTATCAGCCCCAGCATTTT. The whole variable domain, remainder taken from reference TRBV19 and TRBJ1-5, is DGGITQSPKYLFRKEGQNVTLSCEQNLNHDAMYWYRQDPGQGLRLIYYSQIVNDFQKGDIAEGYSVSREKKESFPLTVTSAQKNPTAFYLCASSDRTGPYQPQHFGDGTRLSIL.

As concerns this clone: An end of the junction differs from the germline gene, which may be a read error. Other DNA sequences in the same sample also yield this CDR3. This sequence joins TRBV11-2 and TRBJ1-4; D not certain. The CDR3 has 15 residues. Germline CDR1 reads SGHAT; CDR2 reads FQNNGV. CDR3 in DNA: TGCGCCAGCAGCCTTGTCCGGGAGCCAAATGAAAAACTGTTTTTT. Translated, it gives CASSLVREPNEKLFF.

CDR3 in DNA: TGTGCCAGCAGTTTCTCCCGGGCCGCAAGGCCCCTCCACTTT. Residues: CASSFSRAARPLHF. The chain carries TRBV6-5 and TRBJ1-6; the D is unclear. V was trimmed by 4 bases and J by 13 bases, leaving 17 bases between them. CDR1 is MNHEY, CDR2 SVGAGI, per germline. The CDR3 runs to 14 residues.

V and J are TRBV6-1 and TRBJ2-7, with TRBD1 identical over 7 bases. The germline V gene has CDR1 MNHNS and CDR2 SASEGT. The CDR3 has 16 amino acids. With 0 bases clipped from V and 5 bases from J, the junction kept 10 bases outside the gene matches. In nucleotides, the CDR3 is TGTGCCAGCAGTGAAGCTGTGACAGGGCGAGGCCACGAGCAGTACTTC. It specifies CASSEAVTGRGHEQYF.

The gene calls are TRBV19 and TRBJ2-7; 7 nucleotides agree with TRBD2. The J segment lost 0 bases and the V segment lost 5 bases, leaving 4 bases of the junction unmatched. Germline V gives CDR1 LNHDA, CDR2 SQIVND (reference sequence). There are 14 residues in the CDR3. The CDR3 loop reads CASSRRGSSYEQYF. The CDR3 DNA reads as TGTGCCAGTAGTCGGCGGGGGAGCTCCTACGAGCAGTACTTC.

The chain carries TRBV15 and TRBJ2-3, with 7 bases fitting TRBD1. Germline CDR1 is LNHNV and CDR2 is YYDKDF (reference sequence). V dropped 0 bases and J dropped 0; count of bases not matched to a gene: 0. The length of the CDR3 is 15 residues. The CDR3 nucleotides read TGTGCCACCAGCAGAGAACAGGGGAGCACAGATACGCAGTATTTT. This codes for CATSREQGSTDTQYF.